These T cell receptor beta chains were read from a single sample in a study of T-cell reconstitution after alpha-beta-depleted transplantation in children. TCRdb re-called the PCR reads with MiXCR, one entry per CDR3 protein. The sample holds about 540,000 distinct CDR3 sequences; 25% to 30% are singletons and the top ten take under 45%. The sample consisted of PBMCs, taken before TCRalphabeta/CD19-depleted stem cell transplant. The receptors here all came from a boy under three years old with Wiskott-Aldrich syndrome, due to receive a stem cell transplant. The CDR3 runs from the conserved cysteine through the conserved F or W. The D gene is left open where the match is weak. Expanded clones are given a class, and other clones once, few, many or no size at all.

>TRBJ2-1|TRBV5-1|NA|few
TGCGCCAGCAGCTCCCAGGGGACCACTGAGCAGTTCTTC
CASSSQGTTEQFF
>TRBJ2-5|TRBV20-1|TRBD2|NA
TGCAGTGCTAGAGGTGATGGCGGGAGAGGGGAGACCCAGTACTTC
CSARGDGGRGETQYF
>TRBJ2-7|TRBV10-3|TRBD1|NA
TGTGCCATCAGTGATCGAGGACAGGGAGGCGAGCAGTACTTC
CAISDRGQGGEQYF
>TRBJ2-1|TRBV20-1|NA|NA
TGCAGTGCGTCCGGGAAGCACTCCTTGAGGGATGAGCAGTTCTTC
CSASGKHSLRDEQFF
>TRBJ2-1|TRBV10-3|NA|NA
TGTGCCATCAGTGCCGGGGAGAATGAGCAGTTCTTC
CAISAGENEQFF
>TRBJ2-1|TRBV18|TRBD2|few
TGTGCCAGCTCACCAGGACTAGCGGGAGAGGTCTTC
CASSPGLAGEVF
>TRBJ2-1|TRBV6-1|NA|few
TGTGCCAGCAGTGAACAAGGGAAGCAGTTCTTC
CASSEQGKQFF
>TRBJ2-2|TRBV10-3|NA|once
TGTGCCATCAGGACATCCGGGACACACACCGGGGAGCTGTTTTTT
CAIRTSGTHTGELFF
>TRBJ2-7|TRBV4-1|NA|NA
TGCGCCAGCAGCCAAGTTTTCACTGGCTCCTACGAGCAGTACTTC
CASSQVFTGSYEQYF
>TRBJ2-7|TRBV2|NA|NA
TGTGCCAGCAGTGAAGAGGTAGTGGGATCCTACGAGCAGTACTTC
CASSEEVVGSYEQYF
>TRBJ2-5|TRBV27|TRBD2|few
TGTGCCAGCAGTTATACGGGAGGAGAGACCCAGTACTTC
CASSYTGGETQYF
>TRBJ2-7|TRBV5-1|NA|NA
TGCGCCAGCAGCCGTGGAGGTGGACAGAGCTCCTACGAGCAGTACTTC
CASSRGGGQSSYEQYF
>TRBJ2-3|TRBV20-1|NA|NA
TGCAGTGCTAGAGGAGGAGTTTCCACAGATACGCAGTATTTT
CSARGGVSTDTQYF
>TRBJ2-6|TRBV5-1|NA|NA
TGCGCCAGCAGCCTGAATTTAGGTTTACAGCCCCTCTCTGGGGCCAACGTCCTGACTTTC
CASSLNLGLQPLSGANVLTF
>TRBJ2-5|TRBV20-1|NA|few
TGCAGTGCTAGAGATCAGAAACAAGAGACCCAGTACTTC
CSARDQKQETQYF
>TRBJ1-3|TRBV18|NA|NA
TGTGCCAGCTCACCAAGGAGCTCTGGAAACACCATATATTTT
CASSPRSSGNTIYF
>TRBJ1-6|TRBV12-3/TRBV12-4|TRBD1|NA
TGTGCCAGCAGTCGCCGGGACAGGGCTTCACCCCTCCACTTT
CASSRRDRASPLHF
>TRBJ1-4|TRBV20-1|NA|NA
TGCAGTGCCCGACTCAGGGGAGATAATGGAAAACTGTTTTTT
CSARLRGDNGKLFF
>TRBJ2-2|TRBV5-1|NA|NA
TGTGCCAGCAGTTTCAGGACAGCGAACACCGGGGAGCTGTTTTTT
CASSFRTANTGELFF
>TRBJ2-5|TRBV20-1|NA|few
TGCAGTGCTGAAGACCGCGGGGGACAGGACATCGGGACCCAGTACTTC
CSAEDRGGQDIGTQYF
>TRBJ2-1|TRBV27|NA|NA
TGTGCCAGCAGTTTAGGGCTAGAGACTGAGCAGTTCTTC
CASSLGLETEQFF
>TRBJ2-2|TRBV10-3|TRBD2|few
TGTGCCATCAGTGCCTCCGTAGCGGGAGGGTTCGGGGAGCTGTTTTTT
CAISASVAGGFGELFF
>TRBJ2-2|TRBV3-1|NA|NA
TGTGCCAGCAGTCAACTGGCGGGAACGAACACCGGGGAGCTGTTTTTT
CASSQLAGTNTGELFF
>TRBJ2-1|TRBV28|TRBD2|few
TGTGCCAGCAGTTTAGCTAGCGGGAACTCCTACAATGAGCAGTTCTTC
CASSLASGNSYNEQFF
>TRBJ2-1|TRBV12-3/TRBV12-4|NA|NA
TGTGCCAGCAGTTGGGGCCCTAGGACGTTATACAATGAGCAGTTCTTC
CASSWGPRTLYNEQFF
>TRBJ2-5|TRBV9|TRBD2|NA
TGTGCCAGCAGCGTCGACGCGGGACTAGCGGGAGAGACCCAGTACTTC
CASSVDAGLAGETQYF
>TRBJ1-4|TRBV12-3/TRBV12-4|NA|NA
TGTGCCAGCAGTTTAACTCGTGGGGGCGTAGATGAAAAACTGTTTTTT
CASSLTRGGVDEKLFF
>TRBJ2-1|TRBV20-1|TRBD2|NA
TGCAGTGCTAGAGATAGGGGAGGGTCCTACAATGAGCAGTTCTTC
CSARDRGGSYNEQFF
>TRBJ2-1|TRBV12-3/TRBV12-4|TRBD2|NA
TGTGCCAGCACCCATAGCGGGAGGAGGGAAGGTGAGCAGTTCTTC
CASTHSGRREGEQFF
>TRBJ2-2|TRBV3-1|NA|few
TGTGCCAGCAGCCAAGCAGCTAGTGGTACCGGGGAGCTGTTTTTT
CASSQAASGTGELFF
>TRBJ1-5|TRBV20-1|NA|NA
TGCAGTGCTTCTCCAGGTAGCAATCAGCCCCAGCATTTT
CSASPGSNQPQHF
>TRBJ2-7|TRBV12-3/TRBV12-4|NA|few
TGTGCCAGCAGTCCCCCCAGCTACGAGCAGTACTTC
CASSPPSYEQYF
>TRBJ2-1|TRBV24-1|NA|NA
TGTGCCACCAGTGCCGTAGGAGGTGGTCCGGGACCCTCCTACAATGAGCAGTTCTTC
CATSAVGGGPGPSYNEQFF
>TRBJ2-3|TRBV7-2|NA|few
TGTGCCAGCAGCTTCCTCGGGCAAGGGCTGGGCAGGGATACGCAGTATTTT
CASSFLGQGLGRDTQYF
>TRBJ2-7|TRBV5-1|NA|few
TGCGCCAGCAGCTTGGAACGGATTTACGAGCAGTACTTC
CASSLERIYEQYF
>TRBJ2-1|TRBV12-3/TRBV12-4|NA|NA
TGTGCCAGCAGTTTATCTGTAGGGGCCCCTCAGGTTCGGAATGAGCAGTTCTTC
CASSLSVGAPQVRNEQFF
>TRBJ2-7|TRBV5-1|TRBD1|few
TGCGCCAGCAGCGCCCCCGAGGACAGGGGATTTTACGAGCAGTACTTC
CASSAPEDRGFYEQYF
>TRBJ2-5|TRBV29-1|TRBD2|NA
TGCAGCGTTCGGGGGGGCGTGGGAGAGACCCAGTACTTC
CSVRGGVGETQYF
>TRBJ2-1|TRBV7-9|TRBD2|NA
TGTGCCAGCAGCTTGGGAACCGGGACTAGCGGCGGTGAGCAGTTCTTC
CASSLGTGTSGGEQFF
>TRBJ1-2|TRBV20-1|NA|NA
TGCAGTGCTAGAGGCGGTGGGAGTTTCTATGGCTACACCTTC
CSARGGGSFYGYTF
>TRBJ2-2|TRBV12-3/TRBV12-4|TRBD2|few
TGTGCCAGCACGAGGAGGACTAGCGGGAGCGGGGAGCTGTTTTTT
CASTRRTSGSGELFF
>TRBJ2-1|TRBV18|TRBD1|few
TGTGCCAGCTCACCTATTGAAAAGACAGGGAAGAATGAGCAGTTCTTC
CASSPIEKTGKNEQFF
>TRBJ1-5|TRBV27|NA|NA
TGTGCCAGCAGCGACAGATTTCGCAATCAGCCCCAGCATTTT
CASSDRFRNQPQHF
>TRBJ2-7|TRBV5-1|NA|few
TGCGCCAGCAGCGGGGCAATCGAGCAGTACTTC
CASSGAIEQYF
>TRBJ1-1|TRBV5-6|TRBD1|NA
TGTGCCAGCAGCGGCGGGACAGGGGGCCGGAACACTGAAGCTTTCTTT
CASSGGTGGRNTEAFF
>TRBJ2-2|TRBV5-1|NA|many
TGCGCCAGCAGCTCGGGACTTATCACCGGGGAGCTGTTTTTT
CASSSGLITGELFF
>TRBJ2-3|TRBV5-1|TRBD2|NA
TGCGCCAGCAGCCGTAGCGGGAGTTTAGCAGATACGCAGTATTTT
CASSRSGSLADTQYF
>TRBJ2-7|TRBV6-2/TRBV6-3|NA|few
TGTGCCAGCAGTAGAAGGGGCGGACTTACCTACGAGCAGTACTTC
CASSRRGGLTYEQYF
>TRBJ1-1|TRBV18|TRBD1|few
TGTGCCAGCTCATCAGGGGGGGCTGAAGCTTTCTTT
CASSSGGAEAFF
>TRBJ2-7|TRBV20-1|NA|NA
TGCAGTGCTAGCAACTCAGGGTGGTCTGTTTTCTACGAGCAGTACTTC
CSASNSGWSVFYEQYF
>TRBJ2-1|TRBV4-1|TRBD2|few
TGCGCCAGCAGCCCGACTAGCGTTTTTCACAATGAGCAGTTCTTC
CASSPTSVFHNEQFF
>TRBJ2-7|TRBV15|NA|few
TGTGCCACCAGTGAACCCCCGGATCGGGAGCAGTACTTC
CATSEPPDREQYF
>TRBJ1-2|TRBV20-1|NA|few
TGCAGTGCTAGAGACCGCGGGGAGGGAGATGGCTACACCTTC
CSARDRGEGDGYTF
>TRBJ2-4|TRBV29-1|NA|few
TGCAGCGGTCCCCTCGGAAACATTCAGTACTTC
CSGPLGNIQYF
>TRBJ2-2|TRBV7-2|TRBD1|NA
TGTGCCAGCAACATTTCGACAGGGTATCGGTCCGGGGAGCTGTTTTTT
CASNISTGYRSGELFF